The 14 T cell receptor beta chains given below trace back to one sample, sequenced in a study of cytomegalovirus exposure and HLA in healthy donors. Researchers ran the PCR with 60 Vbeta and 13 Jbeta primers. The assay was immunoSEQ multiplex PCR, and TCRdb's table has in-frame clones only and misses some. Here the sample spans roughly 130,000 clones, about 8.5% being singletons. The sequencing input was PBMCs. The receptor set was obtained from a man aged 35 to 55 in good health and CMV-seronegative.

This clone was counted a few times. The chain joins TRBV10-3 to TRBJ1-1; 7 nucleotides line up with TRBD1. This CDR3 has 16 residues. The V segment lost 7 bases and the J segment 0 bases; nucleotides outside the gene matches: 11. The germline V gene encodes CDR1 ENHRY and CDR2 SYGVKD. The CDR3 nucleotides are TGTGCCATCATCAAAGGGACAGACCCCATGAACACTGAAGCTTTCTTT. Protein: CAIIKGTDPMNTEAFF.

The chain employs TRBV12-5 and TRBJ1-6; D not resolved. Germline V gene data show CDR1 as LGHNT and CDR2 as FRNRAP. This CDR3 is 12 amino acids long. Trimming cost V 6 bases and J 10 bases, with 10 bases left between them. The CDR3 loop is CASGETRSPLHF. The CDR3 nucleotides read TGTGCTAGTGGGGAGACGCGGTCACCCCTCCACTTT.

This rearrangement joins TRBV7-9 to TRBJ2-1; no reliable D call. Germline V gives CDR1 SEHNR, CDR2 FQNEAQ (reference sequence). This CDR3 has 14 amino acids. Trimming stripped 4 bases from V and 1 base from J, with 8 bases between. Written as DNA, the CDR3 is TGTGCCAGCAGCTCTGGGCTTTCCTACAATGAGCAGTTCTTC. It encodes CASSSGLSYNEQFF.

This chain connects TRBV27 to TRBJ2-7; 9 bases fit TRBD1. CDR1 MNHEY and CDR2 SMNVEV come from the germline V gene (reference sequence). This CDR3 spans 14 amino acids. V gave up 8 bases and J gave up 6 bases; unmatched junction bases: 11. For the CDR3, the DNA is TGTGCCAGCGGACCGGGACAGGGTGTACTCGAGCAGTACTTC. Residues: CASGPGQGVLEQYF.

The chain uses TRBV15 and TRBJ2-1; D gene ambiguous. Germline-derived CDR1 and CDR2 are LNHNV and YYDKDF (reference sequence). CDR3 length: 15 amino acids. The V gene lost 0 bases and the J gene lost 5 bases, with 11 bases spanning the gap. The CDR3 is CATSRDSRGDNEQFF. For the CDR3, the DNA is TGTGCCACCAGCAGAGATTCCCGAGGAGACAATGAGCAGTTCTTC. Full variable domain (remainder filled in from reference TRBV15 and TRBJ2-1): DAMVIQNPRYQVTQFGKPVTLSCSQTLNHNVMYWYQQKSSQAPKLLFHYYDKDFNNEADTPDNFQSRRPNTSFCFLDIRSPGLGDTAMYLCATSRDSRGDNEQFFGPGTRLTVL.

This clone was seen a handful of times. The V gene is TRBV7-6, the J gene TRBJ2-1, with 7 nucleotides matching TRBD1. Germline V gives CDR1 SGHVS, CDR2 FNYEAQ. The trim removed 4 bases at V and 5 bases at J, leaving 5 bases unmatched. The CDR3 consists of 14 residues. CDR3 amino acids: CASSSPGQHNEQFF. The DNA for the CDR3 is TGTGCCAGCAGCTCGCCGGGACAGCACAATGAGCAGTTCTTC.

This chain joins TRBV6-5 and TRBJ1-6, with no clear D. The CDR3 totals 15 residues. The V gene's germline CDR1 is MNHEY and CDR2 SVGAGI. V was pared by 1 base and J by 1 base, with 5 bases between. The chain's CDR3 is CASSYFRSYNSPLHF. The CDR3 DNA follows: TGTGCCAGCAGTTACTTCCGTTCCTATAATTCACCCCTCCACTTT.

This chain connects TRBV27 to TRBJ2-7, with TRBD1 identical over 8 bases. This CDR3 has 14 amino acids. Germline V gene lookup returns CDR1 MNHEY and CDR2 SMNVEV (reference sequence). V lost 7 bases to trimming and J lost 1 base; unmatched junction nucleotides: 6. The CDR3 here is CASTPGGLSYEQYF. CDR3 nucleotide sequence: TGTGCCAGCACCCCAGGGGGCTTGTCCTACGAGCAGTACTTC.

This clone was picked up many times. J is TRBJ1-5 and V is TRBV6-5; 7 bases agree with TRBD1. V trimming: 5 bases; J trimming: 9 bases; junction bases outside the gene matches: 7. CDR1 MNHEY and CDR2 SVGAGI come from the germline V gene. The CDR3 is made up of 13 amino acids. CDR3 coding DNA: TGTGCCAGCAGTCCACAGGGGCGGGGGCCCCAGCATTTT. Translating gives CASSPQGRGPQHF.

The gene calls are TRBV2 and TRBJ2-5; 11 bases are shared with TRBD1. Germline V lookup: CDR1 SNHLY, CDR2 FYNNEI. V shed 6 bases and J 2 bases; nucleotides not matched to a gene: 5. The CDR3 length is 15 residues. CDR3 DNA sequence: TGTGCCAGCAGGGCGGACAGGGGGCGACAAGAGACCCAGTACTTC. Protein sequence: CASRADRGRQETQYF.

CDR3 region: CASSNAADTQYF. The CDR3 DNA sequence: TGTGCCAGCAGCAACGCGGCAGATACGCAGTATTTT. This rearrangement joins TRBV7-6 to TRBJ2-3; D is ambiguous. V lost 5 bases and J 4 bases, leaving 7 bases between the germline ends. CDR1 is SGHVS, CDR2 FNYEAQ, per germline. CDR3 size: 12 residues.

There are a few counts of this clone. The V gene is TRBV2, the J gene TRBJ2-1, with 8 bases that match TRBD1. CDR1 and CDR2 (germline): SNHLY, FYNNEI. This CDR3 has 15 amino acids. With 4 bases clipped from V and 5 bases from J, the junction kept 7 bases outside the gene matches. Here the CDR3 reads CASSVRQGANNEQFF. In DNA, the CDR3 is TGTGCCAGCAGTGTGCGGCAGGGGGCGAACAATGAGCAGTTCTTC.

In its sample, this clone was seen a few times. J is TRBJ1-2 and V is TRBV7-9; no reliable D call. The CDR3 contains 13 residues. The germline V gene encodes CDR1 SEHNR and CDR2 FQNEAQ (reference sequence). V was trimmed by 0 bases and J by 2 bases, leaving 4 bases between them. CDR3 sequence: CASSLARNYGYTF. CDR3 nucleotides: TGTGCCAGCAGCTTAGCCCGGAACTATGGCTACACCTTC.

V gene TRBV7-6 combines with J gene TRBJ2-2; 9 bases line up with TRBD1. Germline values: CDR1 SGHVS, CDR2 FNYEAQ. This CDR3 region has 15 residues. The V segment lost 3 bases and the J segment 3 bases; nucleotides outside the gene matches: 2. The CDR3 loop reads CASSLDRGYTGELFF. Written as DNA, the CDR3 is TGTGCCAGCAGCTTGGACAGGGGTTACACCGGGGAGCTGTTTTTT.